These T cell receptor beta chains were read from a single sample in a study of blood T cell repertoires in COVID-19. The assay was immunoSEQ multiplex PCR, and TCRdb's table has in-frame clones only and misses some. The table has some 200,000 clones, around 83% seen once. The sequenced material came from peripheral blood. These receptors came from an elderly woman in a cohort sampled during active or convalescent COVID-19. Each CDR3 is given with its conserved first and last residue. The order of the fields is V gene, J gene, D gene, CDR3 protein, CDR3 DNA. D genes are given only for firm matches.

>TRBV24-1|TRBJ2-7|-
CATSEGTARGDEQYF
TGTGCCACCAGTGAGGGGACGGCCAGGGGGGACGAGCAGTACTTC
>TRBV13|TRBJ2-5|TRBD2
CASSPGLGAETQYF
TGTGCCAGCAGCCCGGGACTAGGGGCGGAGACCCAGTACTTC
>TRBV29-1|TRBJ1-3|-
CSVVPLRDPRRDTIYF
TGCAGCGTTGTTCCTCTACGGGACCCCCGGAGGGACACCATATATTTT
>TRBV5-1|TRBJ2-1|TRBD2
CASTDGRWGAGQGVYNEQFF
TGCGCCAGCACCGACGGACGGTGGGGAGCGGGGCAAGGGGTCTACAATGAGCAGTTCTTC
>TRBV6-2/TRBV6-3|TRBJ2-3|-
CASSYFPGRATDTQYF
TGTGCCAGCAGTTACTTCCCCGGCAGGGCCACAGATACGCAGTATTTT
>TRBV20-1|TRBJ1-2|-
CSAGGVYGYTF
TGCAGTGCTGGCGGGGTTTATGGCTACACCTTC
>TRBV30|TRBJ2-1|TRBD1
CAWSVQGSLEQFF
TGTGCCTGGAGTGTACAGGGGAGTCTTGAGCAGTTCTTC
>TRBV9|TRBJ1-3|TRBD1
CASSAGQGVSGNTIYF
TGTGCCAGCAGCGCGGGACAGGGGGTATCGGGAAACACCATATATTTT
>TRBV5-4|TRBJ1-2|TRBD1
CASSLIMTGNYGYTF
TGTGCCAGCAGCTTGATTATGACAGGGAACTATGGCTACACCTTC
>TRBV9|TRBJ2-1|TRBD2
CASSVDLGLLAGYQFF
TGTGCCAGCAGCGTAGACCTCGGACTGTTAGCGGGCTACCAGTTCTTC